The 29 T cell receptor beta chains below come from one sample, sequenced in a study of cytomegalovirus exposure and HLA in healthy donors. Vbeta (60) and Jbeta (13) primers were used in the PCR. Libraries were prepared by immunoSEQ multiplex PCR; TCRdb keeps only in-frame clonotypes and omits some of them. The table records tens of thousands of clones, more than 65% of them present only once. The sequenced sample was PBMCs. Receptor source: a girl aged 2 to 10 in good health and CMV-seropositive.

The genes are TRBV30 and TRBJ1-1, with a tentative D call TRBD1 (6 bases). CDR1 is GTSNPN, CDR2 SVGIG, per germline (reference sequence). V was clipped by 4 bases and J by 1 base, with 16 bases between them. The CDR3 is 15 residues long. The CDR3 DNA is TGTGCCTGGAAGTATTTCAGGGGCTGGAACACTGAAGCTTTCTTT. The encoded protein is CAWKYFRGWNTEAFF.

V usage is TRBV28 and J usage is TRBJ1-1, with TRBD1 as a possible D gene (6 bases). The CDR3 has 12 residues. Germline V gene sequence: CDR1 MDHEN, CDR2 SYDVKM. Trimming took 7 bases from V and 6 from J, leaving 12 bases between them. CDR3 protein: CASKRQASEAFF. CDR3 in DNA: TGTGCCAGCAAACGACAGGCGTCTGAAGCTTTCTTT.

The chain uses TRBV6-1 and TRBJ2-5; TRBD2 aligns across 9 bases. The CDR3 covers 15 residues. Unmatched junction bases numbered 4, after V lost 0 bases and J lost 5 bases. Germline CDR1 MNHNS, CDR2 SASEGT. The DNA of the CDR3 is TGTGCCAGCAGTGAAGCCGCGGGAGGGCCGGAGACCCAGTACTTC. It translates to CASSEAAGGPETQYF.

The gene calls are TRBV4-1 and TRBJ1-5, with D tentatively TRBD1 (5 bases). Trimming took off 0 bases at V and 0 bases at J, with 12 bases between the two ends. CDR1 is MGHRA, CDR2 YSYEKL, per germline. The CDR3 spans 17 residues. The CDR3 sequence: CASSQEETGNSNQPQHF. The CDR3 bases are TGCGCCAGCAGCCAAGAGGAAACAGGTAATAGCAATCAGCCCCAGCATTTT.

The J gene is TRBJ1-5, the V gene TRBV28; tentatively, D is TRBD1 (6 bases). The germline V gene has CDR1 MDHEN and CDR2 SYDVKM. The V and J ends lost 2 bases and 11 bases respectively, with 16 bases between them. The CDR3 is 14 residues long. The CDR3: CASSLMGGLKAQHF. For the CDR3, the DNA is TGTGCCAGCAGTTTAATGGGGGGGCTCAAGGCCCAGCATTTT. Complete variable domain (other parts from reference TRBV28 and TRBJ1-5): DVKVTQSSRYLVKRTGEKVFLECVQDMDHENMFWYRQDPGLGLRLIYFSYDVKMKEKGDIPEGYSVSREKKERFSLILESASTNQTSMYLCASSLMGGLKAQHFGDGTRLSIL.

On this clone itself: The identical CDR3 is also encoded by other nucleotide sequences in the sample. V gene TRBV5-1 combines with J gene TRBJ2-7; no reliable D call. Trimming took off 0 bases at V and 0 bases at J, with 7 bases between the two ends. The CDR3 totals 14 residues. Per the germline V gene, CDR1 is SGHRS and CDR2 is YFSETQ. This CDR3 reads CASSLVGSSYEQYF. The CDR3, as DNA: TGCGCCAGCAGCTTGGTCGGTAGCTCCTACGAGCAGTACTTC.

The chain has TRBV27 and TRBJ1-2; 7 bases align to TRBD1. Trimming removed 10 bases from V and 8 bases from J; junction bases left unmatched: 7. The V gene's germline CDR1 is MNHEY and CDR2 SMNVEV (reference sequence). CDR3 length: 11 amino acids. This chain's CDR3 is CATRQGNGYTF. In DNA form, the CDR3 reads TGTGCCACCAGACAGGGCAACGGCTACACCTTC.

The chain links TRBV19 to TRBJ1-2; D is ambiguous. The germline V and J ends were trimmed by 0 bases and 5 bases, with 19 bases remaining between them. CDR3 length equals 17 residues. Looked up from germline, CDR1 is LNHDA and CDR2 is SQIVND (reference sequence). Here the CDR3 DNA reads TGTGCCAGTAGTATAGAAGCGGTTCGGTCGGGGAATTATGGCTACACCTTC. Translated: CASSIEAVRSGNYGYTF.

CDR3 protein: CASSEPRISYNEQFF. The CDR3, as DNA: TGTGCCAGCAGTGAGCCTAGAATTTCCTACAATGAGCAGTTCTTC. This sequence joins TRBV6-1 and TRBJ2-1, with D unclear. V gave up 3 bases and J gave up 1 base, with 10 bases separating them. CDR1 and CDR2 (germline): MNHNS, SASEGT. This CDR3 has 15 residues.

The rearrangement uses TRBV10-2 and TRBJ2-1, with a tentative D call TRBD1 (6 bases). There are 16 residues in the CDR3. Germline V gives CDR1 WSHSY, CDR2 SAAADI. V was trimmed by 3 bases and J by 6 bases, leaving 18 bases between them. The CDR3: CASSDPRTLGGNEQFF. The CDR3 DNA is TGCGCCAGCAGTGACCCTAGAACGTTAGGGGGCAATGAGCAGTTCTTC.

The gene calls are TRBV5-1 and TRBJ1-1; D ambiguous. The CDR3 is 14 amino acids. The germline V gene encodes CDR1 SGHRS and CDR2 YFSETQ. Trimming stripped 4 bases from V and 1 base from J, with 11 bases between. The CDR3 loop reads CASSEGSQNTEAFF. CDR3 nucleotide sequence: TGCGCCAGCAGCGAGGGAAGTCAGAACACTGAAGCTTTCTTT.

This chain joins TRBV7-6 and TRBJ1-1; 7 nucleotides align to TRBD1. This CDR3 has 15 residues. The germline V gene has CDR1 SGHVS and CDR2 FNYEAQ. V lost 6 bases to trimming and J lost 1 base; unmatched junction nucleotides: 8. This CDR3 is CASRGLRGQNTEAFF. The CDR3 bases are TGTGCCAGCAGGGGATTAAGGGGGCAGAACACTGAAGCTTTCTTT.

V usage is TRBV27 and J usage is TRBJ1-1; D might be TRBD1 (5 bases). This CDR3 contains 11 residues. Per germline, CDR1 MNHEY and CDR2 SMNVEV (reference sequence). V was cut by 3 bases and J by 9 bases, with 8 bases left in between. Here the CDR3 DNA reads TGTGCCAGCAGTTTGGGGGGTCAAGCTTTCTTT. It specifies CASSLGGQAFF.

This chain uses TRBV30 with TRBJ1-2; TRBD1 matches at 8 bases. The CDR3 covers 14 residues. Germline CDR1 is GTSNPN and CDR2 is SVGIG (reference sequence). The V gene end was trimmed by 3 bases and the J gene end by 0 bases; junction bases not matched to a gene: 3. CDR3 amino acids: CAWRGQGANYGYTF. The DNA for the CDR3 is TGTGCCTGGAGAGGACAGGGAGCTAACTATGGCTACACCTTC.

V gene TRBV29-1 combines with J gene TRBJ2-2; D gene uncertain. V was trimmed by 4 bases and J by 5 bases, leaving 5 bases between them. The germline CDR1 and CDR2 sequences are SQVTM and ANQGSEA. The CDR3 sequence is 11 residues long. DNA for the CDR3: TGCAGCGTTGTCGAGACCGGGGAGCTGTTTTTT. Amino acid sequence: CSVVETGELFF.

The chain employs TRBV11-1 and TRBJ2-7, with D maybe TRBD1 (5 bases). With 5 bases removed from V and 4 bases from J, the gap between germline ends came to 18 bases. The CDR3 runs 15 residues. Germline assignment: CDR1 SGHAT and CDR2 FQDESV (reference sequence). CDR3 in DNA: TGTGCCAGCAGCCCGAGAAGGGTAGGGGAATACGAGCAGTACTTC. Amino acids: CASSPRRVGEYEQYF.

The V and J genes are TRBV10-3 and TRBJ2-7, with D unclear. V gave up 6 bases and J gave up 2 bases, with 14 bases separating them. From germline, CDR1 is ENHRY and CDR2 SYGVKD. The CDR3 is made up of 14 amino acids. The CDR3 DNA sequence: TGTGCCATCAGACAGTTACCCACTGCCTACGAGCAGTACTTC. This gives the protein CAIRQLPTAYEQYF.

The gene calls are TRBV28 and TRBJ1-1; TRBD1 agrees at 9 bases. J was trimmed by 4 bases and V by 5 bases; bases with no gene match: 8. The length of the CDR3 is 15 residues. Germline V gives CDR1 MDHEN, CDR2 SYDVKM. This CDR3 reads CASSRLQGAGTEAFF. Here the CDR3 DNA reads TGTGCCAGCAGTCGACTACAGGGGGCGGGCACTGAAGCTTTCTTT.

CDR3: CASSYALAGGHEQYF. The CDR3 bases are TGTGCCAGCAGTTACGCACTAGCGGGGGGACACGAGCAGTACTTC. This chain uses TRBV6-5 with TRBJ2-7; 12 nucleotides align to TRBD2. The CDR3 length is 15 residues. Trimming removed 2 bases from V and 5 bases from J; junction bases left unmatched: 4. Looked up from germline, CDR1 is MNHEY and CDR2 is SVGAGI.

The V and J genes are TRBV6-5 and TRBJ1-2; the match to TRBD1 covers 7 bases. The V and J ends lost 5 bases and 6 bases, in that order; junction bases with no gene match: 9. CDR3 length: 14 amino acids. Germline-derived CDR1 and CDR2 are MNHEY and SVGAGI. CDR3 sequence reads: CASSVSGQVNGYTF. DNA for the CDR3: TGTGCCAGCAGTGTATCAGGACAGGTGAATGGCTACACCTTC.

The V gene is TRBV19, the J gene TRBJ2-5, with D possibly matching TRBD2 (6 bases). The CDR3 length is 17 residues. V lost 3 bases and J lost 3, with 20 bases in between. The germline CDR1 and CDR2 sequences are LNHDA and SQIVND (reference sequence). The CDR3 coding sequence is TGTGCCAGTAGTATTCTGGTTTCGGTAGGCGGGAAAGAGACCCAGTACTTC. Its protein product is CASSILVSVGGKETQYF.

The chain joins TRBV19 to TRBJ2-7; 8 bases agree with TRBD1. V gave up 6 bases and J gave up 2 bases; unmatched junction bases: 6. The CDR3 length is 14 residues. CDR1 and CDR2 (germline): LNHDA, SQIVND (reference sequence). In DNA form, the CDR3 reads TGTGCCAGTAGGCCCGGGACAGGAGCCTACGAGCAGTACTTC. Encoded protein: CASRPGTGAYEQYF. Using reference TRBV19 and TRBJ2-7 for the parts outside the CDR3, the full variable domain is DGGITQSPKYLFRKEGQNVTLSCEQNLNHDAMYWYRQDPGQGLRLIYYSQIVNDFQKGDIAEGYSVSREKKESFPLTVTSAQKNPTAFYLCASRPGTGAYEQYFGPGTRLTVT.

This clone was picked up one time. The CDR3 DNA reads TGCGCCAGCAGCTTTAAGCCCCTGGGCTCCGAGCAGTACTTC. Translation gives CASSFKPLGSEQYF. The chain links TRBV5-1 to TRBJ2-7; D unclear. In germline, CDR1 is SGHRS, CDR2 YFSETQ. CDR3 size: 14 residues. V was pared by 2 bases and J by 6 bases, with 15 bases between.

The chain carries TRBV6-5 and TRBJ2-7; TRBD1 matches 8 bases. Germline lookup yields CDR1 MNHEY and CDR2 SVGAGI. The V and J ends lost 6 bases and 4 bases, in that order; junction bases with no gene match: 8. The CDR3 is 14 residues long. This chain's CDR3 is CASSSGTGKYEQYF. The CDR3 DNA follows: TGTGCCAGCAGCTCCGGGACAGGAAAATACGAGCAGTACTTC.

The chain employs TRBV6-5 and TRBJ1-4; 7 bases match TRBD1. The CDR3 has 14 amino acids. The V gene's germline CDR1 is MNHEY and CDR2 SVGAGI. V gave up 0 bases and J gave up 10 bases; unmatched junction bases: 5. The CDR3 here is CASSYSGQALKLFF. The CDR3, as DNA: TGTGCCAGCAGTTACTCCGGACAGGCGTTAAAACTGTTTTTT.

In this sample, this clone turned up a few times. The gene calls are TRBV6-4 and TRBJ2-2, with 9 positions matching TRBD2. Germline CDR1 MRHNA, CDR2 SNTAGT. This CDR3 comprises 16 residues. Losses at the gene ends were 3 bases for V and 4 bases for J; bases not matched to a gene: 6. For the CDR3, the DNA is TGTGCCAGCAGTGAGGCTAGCGGGGCGGTCACCGGGGAGCTGTTTTTT. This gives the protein CASSEASGAVTGELFF.

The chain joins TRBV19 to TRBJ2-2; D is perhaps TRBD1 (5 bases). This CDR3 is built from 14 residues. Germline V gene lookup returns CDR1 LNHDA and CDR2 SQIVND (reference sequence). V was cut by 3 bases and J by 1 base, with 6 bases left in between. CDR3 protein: CASSIRGNTGELFF. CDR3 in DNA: TGTGCCAGTAGTATTAGGGGGAACACCGGGGAGCTGTTTTTT.

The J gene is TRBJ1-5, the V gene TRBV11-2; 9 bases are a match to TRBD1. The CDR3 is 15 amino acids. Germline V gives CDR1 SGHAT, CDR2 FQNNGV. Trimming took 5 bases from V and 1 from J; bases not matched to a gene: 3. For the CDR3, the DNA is TGTGCCAGCAGCCCGGACAGGGGCAGCAATCAGCCCCAGCATTTT. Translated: CASSPDRGSNQPQHF.

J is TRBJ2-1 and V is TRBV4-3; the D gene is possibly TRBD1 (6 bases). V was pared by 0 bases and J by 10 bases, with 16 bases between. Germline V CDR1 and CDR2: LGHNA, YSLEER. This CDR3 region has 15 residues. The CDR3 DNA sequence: TGCGCCAGCAGCCAAGAAGGGGGAGAATCCTCAGAGCAGTTCTTC. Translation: CASSQEGGESSEQFF.